Listed here are 26 T cell receptor beta chains from one sample, sequenced in a study of T cells expressing NK-cell markers. From its re-call of the 5' RACE reads, TCRdb lists each CDR3 protein once, without DNA. The specimen's table records 160,000 or so distinct CDR3 sequences. The specimen was blood T cells: a sorted CD56 or NKG2C T cell subset, CD4+ or CD8+ T cells, or bulk PBMC T cells (not recorded which). All receptors derive from a woman between 18 and 75 years old in good health.

The chain carries TRBV11-2 and TRBJ1-5. Germline V gives CDR1 SGHAT, CDR2 FQNNGV. The CDR3 length is 13 residues. CDR3 sequence: CASSLDSDQPQHF.

This chain uses TRBV7-2 with TRBJ2-7; without DNA, the TCRdb call of TRBD1 cannot be checked. The germline CDR1 and CDR2 sequences are SGHTA and FQGNSA. The CDR3 runs 14 residues. The CDR3 sequence is CASSQGPRRAEQYF.

V usage is TRBV4-2 and J usage is TRBJ2-5. Germline CDR1 and CDR2: LGHNA and YNFKEQ. The CDR3 covers 16 residues. The CDR3 reads CASSQEGRSRQETQYF.

The rearrangement joins TRBV2 to TRBJ2-5; TCRdb's D call, TRBD1, is unchecked because there is no DNA. The CDR3 runs 15 residues. The germline CDR1 and CDR2 sequences are SNHLY and FYNNEI. CDR3 sequence: CASRRDRTPGETQYF. The variable domain in full, completed from reference TRBV2 and TRBJ2-5, reads EPEVTQTPSHQVTQMGQEVILRCVPISNHLYFYWYRQILGQKVEFLVSFYNNEISEKSEIFDDQFSVERPDGSNFTLKIRSTKLEDSAMYFCASRRDRTPGETQYFGPGTRLLVL.

The chain recombines TRBV7-2 with TRBJ1-6; TCRdb gives TRBD1 as the D gene, but with no DNA this cannot be confirmed. Germline loops: CDR1 SGHTA, CDR2 FQGNSA. This CDR3 is built from 14 residues. The CDR3 here is CASSRGQTHSPLHF.

The chain is built from TRBV2 and TRBJ2-1; checking the TCRdb D call of TRBD2 is not possible without DNA. The CDR3 extends over 14 amino acids. The V gene's germline CDR1 is SNHLY and CDR2 FYNNEI. CDR3 loop: CASRSGRATNEQFF.

V and J are TRBV11-2 and TRBJ1-5; the D call from TCRdb, TRBD1, cannot be confirmed without DNA. Germline V gene data show CDR1 as SGHAT and CDR2 as FQNNGV. The CDR3 spans 13 residues. CDR3 in amino acids: CASSLGRQGGQHF.

The V and J genes are TRBV6-5 and TRBJ2-6; TCRdb's D call, TRBD1, is unchecked because there is no DNA. The CDR3 spans 15 residues. Germline CDR1 MNHEY, CDR2 SVGAGI. The CDR3 sequence is CASSYLGVGANVLTF.

V gene TRBV4-2 combines with J gene TRBJ2-3; the D gene TCRdb calls, TRBD1, cannot be checked with no DNA. CDR1 is LGHNA, CDR2 YNFKEQ, per germline. There are 14 residues in the CDR3. The CDR3 region is CASSERDRGDTQYF.

The genes are TRBV12-3 or TRBV12-4 and TRBJ2-7. The CDR3 covers 13 residues. This CDR3 is CASSSAGPYEQYF.

The gene calls are TRBV9 and TRBJ2-1; the TRBD2 assignment by TCRdb is unverifiable without DNA. Germline CDR1 SGDLS, CDR2 YYNGEE. CDR3 length equals 15 residues. CDR3 in amino acids: CASSPGLASYNEQFF.

This sequence joins TRBV5-1 and TRBJ2-7; checking the TCRdb D call of TRBD2 is not possible without DNA. The CDR3 sequence is 14 residues long. Germline V gene lookup returns CDR1 SGHRS and CDR2 YFSETQ. The CDR3 loop is CASSRQEGGYEQYF.

The chain is built from TRBV7-6 and TRBJ2-7; the TCRdb call, TRBD2, lacks DNA for checking. This CDR3 contains 16 residues. CDR1 and CDR2 from the germline V gene are SGHVS and FNYEAQ. This chain's CDR3 is CASSARLAGGMNEQYF.

CDR3 in amino acids: CASSFIGGAYEQYF. The chain is built from TRBV13 and TRBJ2-7; TCRdb's assignment of TRBD1 cannot be checked, as there is no DNA. The CDR3 length is 14 residues. Germline CDR1 PRHDT, CDR2 FYEKMQ (reference sequence).

The chain recombines TRBV20-1 with TRBJ2-1; TCRdb selects TRBD2, and the lack of DNA leaves this call unchecked. In germline, CDR1 is DFQATT, CDR2 SNEGSKA (reference sequence). This CDR3 has 15 residues. CDR3 amino acids: CSAFSTSGSNNEQFF.

The chain couples TRBV29-1 to TRBJ2-1; TCRdb's assignment of TRBD1 cannot be checked, as there is no DNA. The germline V gene encodes CDR1 SQVTM and CDR2 ANQGSEA. CDR3 length: 12 residues. CDR3 protein: CSVGQVTTEQFF.

The V call is TRBV9, the J call TRBJ1-1; TCRdb's D call, TRBD1, is unchecked because there is no DNA. This CDR3 contains 14 residues. Germline loops: CDR1 SGDLS, CDR2 YYNGEE. Here the CDR3 reads CASRKGVMNTEAFF.

V is TRBV27 and J is TRBJ2-3. CDR1 and CDR2 from the germline V gene are MNHEY and SMNVEV (reference sequence). The CDR3 contains 15 residues. CDR3 sequence: CASSSQRTATDTQYF.

The chain couples TRBV20-1 to TRBJ2-1; there is no DNA to check the TCRdb D call of TRBD1. CDR3 size: 16 residues. CDR1 DFQATT and CDR2 SNEGSKA come from the germline V gene (reference sequence). The CDR3 spells CSARPGQGGVYNEQFF.

The chain links TRBV12-3 or TRBV12-4 to TRBJ1-3. The CDR3 contains 16 residues. The chain's CDR3 is CASSSGPSGSGNTIYF.

The chain carries TRBV20-1 and TRBJ1-5; TCRdb lists TRBD1, though no DNA is available to test this call. Germline V gives CDR1 DFQATT, CDR2 SNEGSKA (reference sequence). CDR3 size: 14 residues. The CDR3 loop is CSARTQDRAQPQHF.

The chain couples TRBV29-1 to TRBJ2-7; the TRBD1 assignment by TCRdb is unverifiable without DNA. Germline V lookup: CDR1 SQVTM, CDR2 ANQGSEA. CDR3 length: 13 amino acids. The CDR3 is CSGGQGWESEQYF.

V and J are TRBV5-1 and TRBJ2-2; TCRdb picks TRBD2, but there is no DNA to check that call. The CDR3 loop spans 15 amino acids. Germline CDR1 reads SGHRS; CDR2 reads YFSETQ. The CDR3 region is CASSSSFPNTGELFF.

The rearrangement links TRBV20-1 to TRBJ2-1; the TCRdb D gene call, TRBD2, has no DNA to confirm it. From germline, CDR1 is DFQATT and CDR2 SNEGSKA (reference sequence). CDR3 size: 14 residues. The CDR3 spells CSATTSGRDNEQFF.

This sequence joins TRBV6-6 and TRBJ1-1; TCRdb's D gene call, TRBD1, goes unchecked for lack of DNA. Germline lookup yields CDR1 MNHNY and CDR2 SVGAGI (reference sequence). The CDR3 runs to 12 residues. The CDR3 sequence is CASSYPRGLAFF.

The CDR3: CSARDLGGAHQPQHF. V is TRBV20-1 and J is TRBJ1-5. This CDR3 comprises 15 residues. Germline assignment: CDR1 DFQATT and CDR2 SNEGSKA (reference sequence).